This section outlines one T cell receptor (beta chain) sequence together with its context. Antigen unknown. The same CDR3 also results from other DNA sequences found in this sample. Trimming took off 5 bases at V and 2 bases at J, with 7 bases between the two ends. The germline V gene has CDR1 MDHEN and CDR2 SYDVKM. This CDR3 is built from 13 residues. Sorting of unstimulated PBMCs yielded separate CD3+CD4+ and CD3+CD8+ fractions. Clones were sequenced by immunoSEQ multiplex PCR, and TCRdb holds only the in-frame ones, with some missing. The data contain some 110,000 clones, about nine tenths of them seen just once; the ten biggest clones take up approximately 0.88%. This sample was included in a study of T cell clones after liver transplantation. Across the study: A pre-transplant mixed lymphocyte reaction with TCRbeta sequencing defined graft-donor-reactive clones followed in post-transplant blood. Three of the eight recipients were HCV-positive; the rest had non-autoimmune, non-viral transplant indications.

Whole-study findings and limits: Compared with third party-reactive sequences, donor-reactive ones declined more, independent of withdrawal success.

This sequence originates from a human patient who received a liver transplant. Some T cells may be transferred from the graft donor. The rearrangement uses TRBV28 and TRBJ2-1, with D maybe TRBD2 (6 bases). This specimen consisted of CD4+ T cells from blood, obtained 12 months after liver transplant. The CDR3 region is CASSTGAYNEQFF. CDR3 coding DNA: TGTGCCAGCAGTACGGGGGCCTACAATGAGCAGTTCTTC.